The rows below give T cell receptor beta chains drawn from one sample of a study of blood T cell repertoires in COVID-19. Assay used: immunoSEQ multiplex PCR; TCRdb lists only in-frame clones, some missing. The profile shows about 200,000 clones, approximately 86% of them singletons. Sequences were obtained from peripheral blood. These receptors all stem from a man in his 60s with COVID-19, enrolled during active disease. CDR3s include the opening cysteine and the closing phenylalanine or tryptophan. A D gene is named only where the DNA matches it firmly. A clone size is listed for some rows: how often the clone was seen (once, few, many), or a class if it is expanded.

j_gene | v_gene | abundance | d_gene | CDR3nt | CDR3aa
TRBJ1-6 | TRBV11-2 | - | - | TGTGCCAGCAGCTTAGCGACGCTAGTGAACTCCTATAATTCACCCCTCCACTTT | CASSLATLVNSYNSPLHF
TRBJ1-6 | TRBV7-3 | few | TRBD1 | TGTGCCAGCAGCTCGCGGACAGGGGGGCAAACACCCCTCCACTTT | CASSSRTGGQTPLHF
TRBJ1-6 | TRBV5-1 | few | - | TGCGCCAGCAGCTTGGGGGAGGATTCACCCCTCCACTTT | CASSLGEDSPLHF
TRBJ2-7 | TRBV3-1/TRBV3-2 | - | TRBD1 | TGTGCCAGCAGCCAACCACCTAGGACAGGACGATACGAGCAGTACTTC | CASSQPPRTGRYEQYF
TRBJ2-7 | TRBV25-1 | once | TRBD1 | TGTGCCAGCTCCAAAGGGGGACAGGGCTACGAGCAGTACTTC | CASSKGGQGYEQYF
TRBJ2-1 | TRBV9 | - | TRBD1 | TGTGCCAGCAGACCGGACAGGGGAGATAATGAGCAGTTCTTC | CASRPDRGDNEQFF
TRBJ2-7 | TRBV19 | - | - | TGTGCCAGTAGTATGTCGGGTCAATACGAGCAGTACTTC | CASSMSGQYEQYF
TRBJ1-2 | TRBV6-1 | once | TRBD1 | TGTGCCAGCAGTGAATCGACAGGGAAATCAGGTGGCTACACCTTC | CASSESTGKSGGYTF
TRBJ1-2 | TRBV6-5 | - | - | TGTGCCAGCAGGACCCCGGACAGCACAGGCCACACCTTC | CASRTPDSTGHTF
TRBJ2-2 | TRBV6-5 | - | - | TGTGCCAGCAGTTTCCTCGGGAGCCAGGGCACCGGGGAGCTGTTTTTT | CASSFLGSQGTGELFF
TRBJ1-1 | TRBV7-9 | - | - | TGTGCCAGCAGCCCACTGGAGGGAGGAGGCACTGAAGCTTTCTTT | CASSPLEGGGTEAFF
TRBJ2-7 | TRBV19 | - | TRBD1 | TGTGCCAGTAGATGGACCGGACAGGGTCCCTACGAGCAGTACTTC | CASRWTGQGPYEQYF
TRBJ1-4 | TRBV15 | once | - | TGTGCCACCAGCGGACAGACAGGAAGGGAGGAAAAACTGTTTTTT | CATSGQTGREEKLFF
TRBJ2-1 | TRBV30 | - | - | TGTGCCTGGAGTACAGGGTTAAACAATGAGCAGTTCTTC | CAWSTGLNNEQFF
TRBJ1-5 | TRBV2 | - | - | TGTGCCAGCAGTGAAGGGGGGACAATCCGTCAGCCCCAGCATTTT | CASSEGGTIRQPQHF
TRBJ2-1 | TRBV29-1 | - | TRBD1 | TGCAGCATTGGACAGGGTTTGGGCAATGAGCAGTTCTTC | CSIGQGLGNEQFF
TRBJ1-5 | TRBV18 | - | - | TGTGCCAGCTCACCAGGGGCCGGGCGCCAGCCCCAGCATTTT | CASSPGAGRQPQHF
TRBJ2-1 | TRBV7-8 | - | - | TGTGCCAGCAGCTTAGCTGGCGACGAGGCAGCTAATTACAATGAGCAGTTCTTC | CASSLAGDEAANYNEQFF
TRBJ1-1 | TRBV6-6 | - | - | TGTGCCAGCAGTCTCGGAGAGGGTGCTGAAGCTTTCTTT | CASSLGEGAEAFF
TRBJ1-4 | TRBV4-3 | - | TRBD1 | TGCGCCAGCAGCCGGAACAGGGGGCTGCCTAATGAAAAACTGTTTTTT | CASSRNRGLPNEKLFF
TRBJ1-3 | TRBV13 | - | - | TGTGCCAGCAGCTTAGGGGCAGGGCTTGGAAACACCATATATTTT | CASSLGAGLGNTIYF
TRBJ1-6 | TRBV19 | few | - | TGTGCCAGTATAGGGGATTATAATTCACCCCTCCACTTT | CASIGDYNSPLHF
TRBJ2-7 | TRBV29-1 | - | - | TGCAGCGTTCTTGGTCTAACCTTCAGGGGCGGGGAGCAGTACTTC | CSVLGLTFRGGEQYF
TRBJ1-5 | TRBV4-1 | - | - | TGCGCCAGCAGCCCCGTAATAAACAATCAGCCCCAGCATTTT | CASSPVINNQPQHF
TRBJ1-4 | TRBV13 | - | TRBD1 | TGTGCCAGCAGCTTCCAGACAGGGGGCCCGAAACTGTTTTTT | CASSFQTGGPKLFF
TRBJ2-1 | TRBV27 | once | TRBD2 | TGTGCCAGCAAGTTAACCCGACTAGCGGGAGAGTATAGCTCCTACAATGAGCAGTTCTTC | CASKLTRLAGEYSSYNEQFF
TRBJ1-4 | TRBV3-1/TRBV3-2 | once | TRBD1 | TGTGCCAGCAGCCAAGATCCCAGGGGGAAACTGTTTTTT | CASSQDPRGKLFF
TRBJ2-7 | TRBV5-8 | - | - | TGTGCCAGCAGCTTCCCCCAGGGTTGGGTCGTACACGAGCAGTACTTC | CASSFPQGWVVHEQYF
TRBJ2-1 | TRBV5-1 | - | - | TGCGCCAGCAGGGCCGGGCAGGGGGGCTACAATGAGCAGTTCTTC | CASRAGQGGYNEQFF
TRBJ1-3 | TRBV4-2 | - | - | TGTGCCAGCAGCCAAGTGAGCGGTACGACCTACTCTGGAAACACCATATATTTT | CASSQVSGTTYSGNTIYF
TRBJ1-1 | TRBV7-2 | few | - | TGTGCCAGCAGCTTAGGGTGGCAAAACACTGAAGCTTTCTTT | CASSLGWQNTEAFF
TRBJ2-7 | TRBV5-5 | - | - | TGTGCCAGCAGCCCGAGCCCGAGGGGGACCTACGAGCAGTACTTC | CASSPSPRGTYEQYF
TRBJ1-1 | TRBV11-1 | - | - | TGTGCCAGCAGCTCTCCGGGACGGGGGGACACTGAAGCTTTCTTT | CASSSPGRGDTEAFF
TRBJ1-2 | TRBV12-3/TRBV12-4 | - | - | TGTGCCAGCGGTCCTCGGTTCTATGGCTACACCTTC | CASGPRFYGYTF
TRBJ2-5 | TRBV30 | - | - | TGTGCCTGGAGTGCCCCCGGAGAGACCCAGTACTTC | CAWSAPGETQYF
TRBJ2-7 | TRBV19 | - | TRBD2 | TGTGCCAGTAGTCTAGGGACTAGCGGCCGGGGCGAGCAGTACTTC | CASSLGTSGRGEQYF
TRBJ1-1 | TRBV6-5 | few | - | TGTGCCACCTTCCAGCTAGGGAACACTGAAGCTTTCTTT | CATFQLGNTEAFF
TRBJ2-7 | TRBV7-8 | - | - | TGTGCCAGCAGCACTACCCCCGAAAGCGAGCAGTACTTC | CASSTTPESEQYF
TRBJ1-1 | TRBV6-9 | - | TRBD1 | TGTGCCAGCAGTCCAACTCACCGGGACAGGTGGTTCACTGAAGCTTTCTTT | CASSPTHRDRWFTEAFF
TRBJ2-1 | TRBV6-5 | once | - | TGTGCCAGCAGCCTCCACACTAGCCTGAATGAGCAGTTCTTC | CASSLHTSLNEQFF
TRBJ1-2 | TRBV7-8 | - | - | TGTGCCAGCAGCGACAGAGCTAACTATGGCTACACCTTC | CASSDRANYGYTF
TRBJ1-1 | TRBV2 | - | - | TGTGCCAGCAGTGAGAGGGAGAACACTGAAGCTTTCTTT | CASSERENTEAFF
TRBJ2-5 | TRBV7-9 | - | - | TGTGCCAGCAGCTTAGGAGTGGCAGGGGCCTGGGAGACCCAGTACTTC | CASSLGVAGAWETQYF
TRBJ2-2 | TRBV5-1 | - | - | TGCGCCAGCAGCTTGGAAGGCAGGCGAAACACCGGGGAGCTGTTTTTT | CASSLEGRRNTGELFF
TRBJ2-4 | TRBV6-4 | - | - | TGTGCCAGCAGTACAAACAGGGAGGGCAACATTCAGTACTTC | CASSTNREGNIQYF
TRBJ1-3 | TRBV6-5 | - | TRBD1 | TGTGCCAGCAGCGCTGGACAGGGCTCTGGAAACACCATATATTTT | CASSAGQGSGNTIYF
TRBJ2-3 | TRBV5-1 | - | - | TGCGCCAGCAGCTTGGGGCGGTCCACGTTTTTCGCAGATACGCAGTATTTT | CASSLGRSTFFADTQYF
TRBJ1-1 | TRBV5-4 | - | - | TGTGCCAGCAGCACAGCAATCTTGAACACTGAAGCTTTCTTT | CASSTAILNTEAFF
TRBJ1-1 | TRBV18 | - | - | TGTGCCAGCTTCGATTTAACAGCGAACACTGAAGCTTTCTTT | CASFDLTANTEAFF
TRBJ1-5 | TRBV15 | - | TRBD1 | TGTGCCACCAGCAGGGACAGGGGAAATAGCAATCAGCCCCAGCATTTT | CATSRDRGNSNQPQHF
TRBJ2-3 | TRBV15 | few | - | TGTGCCACCAGCAGGCCAGGGATCACGGAAGATACGCAGTATTTT | CATSRPGITEDTQYF
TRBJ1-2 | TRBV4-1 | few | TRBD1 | TGCGCCAGCAGCCTATCGGACAGGAACTATGGCTACACCTTC | CASSLSDRNYGYTF